Listed here are 6 T cell receptor beta chains from one sample, sequenced in a study of cytomegalovirus exposure and HLA in healthy donors. Vbeta (60) and Jbeta (13) primers were used in the PCR. TCRdb's table, derived via immunoSEQ multiplex PCR, lists solely in-frame clones and lacks some. This sample has 160,000 or so clones, with around nine tenths found just once. The specimen was PBMCs. The receptors derive from a woman aged 30 to 39 in good health and CMV-seronegative.

V is TRBV13 and J is TRBJ1-1; 10 bases map to TRBD1. Germline loops: CDR1 PRHDT, CDR2 FYEKMQ (reference sequence). J lost 3 bases, V lost 2 bases, and 3 bases had no gene match. This CDR3 is 15 amino acids long. CDR3 sequence (DNA): TGTGCCAGCAGCTTATTTGGACAGGGGGACACTGAAGCTTTCTTT. Translation gives CASSLFGQGDTEAFF.

This clone showed up just a few times. The chain has TRBV5-1 and TRBJ1-4; 8 nucleotides agree with TRBD1. Germline CDR1 and CDR2: SGHRS and YFSETQ. This CDR3 spans 15 amino acids. Losses at the gene ends were 1 base for V and 2 bases for J; bases not matched to a gene: 1. The CDR3 DNA reads TGCGCCAGCAGCTTGACAGGGGGTACTAATGAAAAACTGTTTTTT. Translating gives CASSLTGGTNEKLFF.

This chain uses TRBV5-4 with TRBJ1-2; 7 bases agree with TRBD1. With 4 bases clipped from V and 3 bases from J, the junction kept 9 bases outside the gene matches. Per germline, CDR1 SGHNT and CDR2 YYREEE (reference sequence). This CDR3 comprises 15 residues. The CDR3 DNA reads as TGTGCCAGCAGCCCAAACCTCAGGGGGGACTATGGCTACACCTTC. It translates to CASSPNLRGDYGYTF.

The chain couples TRBV28 to TRBJ1-1; unclear D gene. Trimming stripped 6 bases from V and 5 bases from J, with 16 bases between. CDR3 length: 14 residues. Germline V CDR1 and CDR2: MDHEN, SYDVKM. This CDR3 reads CASRTPEGRTEAFF. The CDR3 nucleotides are TGTGCCAGCAGGACCCCAGAGGGTCGTACTGAAGCTTTCTTT.

The chain uses TRBV10-1 and TRBJ2-7; D unresolved. The germline V gene encodes CDR1 WNHNN and CDR2 SYGVQD (reference sequence). Trimming took 3 bases from V and 12 from J, leaving 15 bases between them. The CDR3 covers 12 residues. In DNA, the CDR3 is TGCGCCAGCAGTGATTGCCCTCACACGGGGTACTTC. It specifies CASSDCPHTGYF.

The V and J genes are TRBV18 and TRBJ2-6, with a weak D call TRBD1 (5 bases). Germline V gene lookup returns CDR1 KGHSH and CDR2 LQKENI. The V end lost 2 bases, the J end lost 2 bases, and 10 bases lay between the germline ends. The CDR3 runs to 16 residues. CDR3 DNA sequence: TGTGCCAGCTCACCATCGCAGGGTACTGGGGCCAACGTCCTGACTTTC. Residues: CASSPSQGTGANVLTF.